These 20 T cell receptor beta chains were all obtained from the same sample, sequenced in a study of CD8+ T cells in alopecia areata. It was cDNA, reverse transcribed from extracted RNA, that served as the sequencing template. Method: immunoSEQ multiplex PCR; TCRdb's copy keeps in-frame clones and lacks some. The table has 150,000 to 200,000 clones, roughly 66% seen once; the top ten hold about an eighth. The sequencing used CD8+ T cells sorted from blood, collected at week 0. All receptors derive from a human donor with alopecia areata.

This chain uses TRBV2 with TRBJ2-7; TRBD1 is a possible D gene (6 bases). Trimming shortened V by 6 bases and J by 6 bases, and 9 bases separated the two germline ends. The length of the CDR3 is 11 residues. CDR1 and CDR2 from the germline V gene are SNHLY and FYNNEI. CDR3 nucleotide sequence: TGTGCCAGCAGCTCAGGGGTCGAGCAGTACTTC. Its protein product is CASSSGVEQYF.

CDR3 DNA: TGTGCCAGTAGCCCTACCTCGGGGGCCTACGAGCAGTACTTC. This translates into CASSPTSGAYEQYF. The chain employs TRBV19 and TRBJ2-7, with a tentative D call TRBD2 (6 bases). The germline V gene has CDR1 LNHDA and CDR2 SQIVND (reference sequence). The V and J ends lost 6 bases and 2 bases respectively, with 14 bases between them. CDR3 length equals 14 residues.

The chain uses TRBV7-9 and TRBJ2-7, with D possibly TRBD2 on 5 matching bases. The CDR3 loop spans 12 amino acids. Trimming took 5 bases from V and 3 from J, leaving 8 bases between them. Germline lookup yields CDR1 SEHNR and CDR2 FQNEAQ (reference sequence). CDR3 region: CASSLRDYEQYF. For the CDR3, the DNA is TGTGCCAGCAGCCTCCGGGACTACGAGCAGTACTTC.

The chain carries TRBV7-2 and TRBJ2-5, with D tentatively TRBD2 (5 bases). This CDR3 is built from 11 residues. The V gene's germline CDR1 is SGHTA and CDR2 FQGNSA. V was cut by 1 base and J by 11 bases, with 8 bases left in between. The CDR3 sequence is CASSLEWEQYF. The CDR3 DNA is TGTGCCAGCAGCTTAGAGTGGGAGCAGTACTTC. Supplemented by reference TRBV7-2 and TRBJ2-5, the full variable domain reads GAGVSQSPSNKVTEKGKDVELRCDPISGHTALYWYRQSLGQGLEFLIYFQGNSAPDKSGLPSDRFSAERTGGSVSTLTIQRTQQEDSAVYLCASSLEWEQYFGPGTRLLVL.

The chain links TRBV5-6 to TRBJ2-2; D gene uncertain. Trimming took 5 bases from V and 4 from J, leaving 6 bases between them. Looked up from germline, CDR1 is SGHDT and CDR2 is YYEEEE. This CDR3 region has 12 residues. The CDR3 sequence: CASSYGTGELFF. The CDR3 DNA is TGTGCCAGCAGTTACGGCACCGGGGAGCTGTTTTTT.

The sample holds one count of this clone. The V gene is TRBV15, the J gene TRBJ2-4; D gene ambiguous. The length of the CDR3 is 13 residues. V shed 3 bases and J shed 8 bases, with 11 bases lying between them. The germline V gene encodes CDR1 LNHNV and CDR2 YYDKDF (reference sequence). The CDR3 is CATSSPGTDIQYF. The CDR3 DNA reads as TGTGCCACCAGCAGCCCCGGTACGGACATTCAGTACTTC.

V and J are TRBV5-6 and TRBJ2-7; D gene unclear. This CDR3 spans 13 amino acids. CDR1 and CDR2 from the germline V gene are SGHDT and YYEEEE. The V and J ends lost 4 bases and 0 bases respectively, with 8 bases between them. The CDR3 protein is CASSADHSYEQYF. The DNA of the CDR3 is TGTGCCAGCAGCGCGGACCACTCCTACGAGCAGTACTTC.

The chain carries TRBV7-9 and TRBJ1-1; D not resolved. This CDR3 has 15 amino acids. Germline assignment: CDR1 SEHNR and CDR2 FQNEAQ (reference sequence). The V and J ends lost 8 bases and 6 bases respectively, with 22 bases between them. CDR3 amino acids: CASGLHSHWSAEAFF. The CDR3 DNA is TGTGCCAGCGGGCTCCATTCCCATTGGAGCGCTGAAGCTTTCTTT.

This clone was counted once. V gene TRBV4-2 combines with J gene TRBJ1-5; weak D call: TRBD1 (6 bases). CDR1 is LGHNA and CDR2 is YNFKEQ in the germline V gene. CDR3 length: 16 residues. Trimming cost V 0 bases and J 0 bases, with 9 bases left between them. The CDR3 sequence: CASSQEQGDSNQPQHF. CDR3 DNA: TGTGCCAGCAGCCAAGAACAGGGTGATAGCAATCAGCCCCAGCATTTT.

This sequence joins TRBV25-1 and TRBJ2-7, with D possibly matching TRBD1 (5 bases). Per the germline V gene, CDR1 is MGHDK and CDR2 is SYGVNS. This CDR3 is 14 amino acids long. Trimming stripped 8 bases from V and 2 bases from J, with 16 bases between. The CDR3 here is CASGGDRPTYEQYF. CDR3 in DNA: TGTGCCAGCGGTGGAGACAGACCGACCTACGAGCAGTACTTC.

Concerning this clone itself: Other DNA sequences of this sample code for an identical CDR3. V gene TRBV5-6 combines with J gene TRBJ2-1; D is undetermined. Trimming removed 3 bases from V and 10 bases from J, with 8 bases in between. The CDR3 length is 11 residues. CDR1 is SGHDT and CDR2 is YYEEEE in the germline V gene. The CDR3 coding sequence is TGTGCCAGCAGCTCTGGGCAGGAGCAGTTCTTC. Its protein product is CASSSGQEQFF.

This clone was seen only a few times. The rearrangement joins TRBV6-5 to TRBJ1-5, with D perhaps TRBD1 (5 bases). Per the germline V gene, CDR1 is MNHEY and CDR2 is SVGAGI. The CDR3 is made up of 14 amino acids. V was pared by 5 bases and J by 9 bases, with 17 bases between. DNA of the CDR3: TGTGCCAGCAGTGCCCAGCAGGGTTGGGGGCCCCAGCATTTT. It codes for CASSAQQGWGPQHF.

The chain uses TRBV2 and TRBJ2-1; D gene ambiguous. The CDR3 contains 12 residues. V was shortened by 3 bases and J by 8 bases, with 8 bases between the two germline ends. Germline V lookup: CDR1 SNHLY, CDR2 FYNNEI. This chain's CDR3 is CASSDRSDEQFF. The CDR3 DNA follows: TGTGCCAGCAGTGATAGGTCAGATGAGCAGTTCTTC.

Comment on this clone: Its ends do not fully match the called genes, so a read error is possible. Other DNA sequences in this sample translate to the same CDR3. The genes are TRBV7-9 and TRBJ2-7, with D tentatively TRBD2 (6 bases). The CDR3 contains 13 residues. Germline assignment: CDR1 SEHNR and CDR2 FQNEAQ (reference sequence). CDR3 sequence: CASSFGSSYEQYF. Here the CDR3 DNA reads TGCGCCAGCAGCTTCGGGAGCTCCTACGAGCAGTACTTC. The whole variable domain, filled in from reference TRBV7-9 and TRBJ2-7, reads DTGVSQNPRHKITKRGQNVTFRCDPISEHNRLYWYRQTLGQGPEFLTYFQNEAQLEKSRLLSDRFSAERPKGSFSTLEIQRTEQGDSAMYLCASSFGSSYEQYFGPGTRLTVT.

The chain links TRBV27 to TRBJ2-1; TRBD2 is a possible D gene (7 bases). V lost 5 bases and J lost 5, with 13 bases in between. This CDR3 spans 14 amino acids. The germline V gene encodes CDR1 MNHEY and CDR2 SMNVEV (reference sequence). CDR3 nucleotide sequence: TGTGCCAGCAGTACACAAGGGGGGGACAATGAGCAGTTCTTC. Its protein is CASSTQGGDNEQFF.

A few counts support this clone. The chain joins TRBV7-2 to TRBJ2-1; a weak D match, TRBD1 (6 bases). Germline CDR1 and CDR2: SGHTA and FQGNSA. Between the trimmed V and J ends, which lost 5 bases and 4 bases, there was a span of 18 bases. This CDR3 comprises 16 residues. This CDR3 reads CASSLGYGGSYNEQFF. The CDR3 region has the DNA TGTGCCAGCAGCCTGGGGTATGGGGGCTCGTACAATGAGCAGTTCTTC.

The chain joins TRBV5-1 to TRBJ1-5; 8 positions agree with TRBD1. The CDR3 length is 15 residues. The germline V gene has CDR1 SGHRS and CDR2 YFSETQ. V shed 5 bases and J 3 bases; nucleotides not matched to a gene: 7. The CDR3 loop is CASSASGGSNQPQHF. The CDR3 DNA sequence: TGCGCCAGCAGTGCGTCAGGGGGCTCCAATCAGCCCCAGCATTTT.

The chain joins TRBV2 to TRBJ2-2; 11 bases line up with TRBD1. Germline-derived CDR1 and CDR2 are SNHLY and FYNNEI. The CDR3 spans 14 residues. The CDR3 loop is CATVEGQGAGELFF. In DNA form, the CDR3 reads TGTGCTACCGTCGAGGGACAGGGGGCCGGGGAGCTGTTTTTT.

The chain joins TRBV2 to TRBJ2-3; D possibly corresponds to TRBD2 (5 bases). CDR3 length: 12 amino acids. The V and J ends lost 5 bases and 4 bases respectively, with 7 bases between them. Germline V gene data show CDR1 as SNHLY and CDR2 as FYNNEI. The CDR3 sequence: CASSTSADTQYF. The DNA of the CDR3 is TGTGCCAGCAGTACTAGTGCAGATACGCAGTATTTT.

The gene calls are TRBV12-5 and TRBJ2-3; D is unclear. This CDR3 has 11 residues. From germline, CDR1 is LGHNT and CDR2 FRNRAP. V was clipped by 1 base and J by 5 bases, with 1 base between them. The CDR3 spells CASGLGDTQYF. CDR3 nucleotides: TGTGCTAGTGGTTTGGGAGATACGCAGTATTTT.